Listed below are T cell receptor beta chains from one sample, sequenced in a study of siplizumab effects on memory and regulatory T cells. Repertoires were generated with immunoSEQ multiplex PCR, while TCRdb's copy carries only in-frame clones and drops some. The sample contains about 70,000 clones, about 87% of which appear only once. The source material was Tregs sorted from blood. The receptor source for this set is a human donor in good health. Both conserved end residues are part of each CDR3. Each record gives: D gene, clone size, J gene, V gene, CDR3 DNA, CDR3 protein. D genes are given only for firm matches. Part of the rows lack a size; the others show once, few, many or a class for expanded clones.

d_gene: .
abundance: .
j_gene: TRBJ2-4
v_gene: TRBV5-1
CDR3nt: TGCGCCAGCAGTCGGGAGATAGCCAAAAACATTCAGTACTTC
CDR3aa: CASSREIAKNIQYF

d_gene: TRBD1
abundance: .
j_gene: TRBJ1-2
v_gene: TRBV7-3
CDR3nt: TGTGCCAGCAGCCCCGGGACAGGAAAGAGCTATGGCTACACCTTC
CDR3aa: CASSPGTGKSYGYTF

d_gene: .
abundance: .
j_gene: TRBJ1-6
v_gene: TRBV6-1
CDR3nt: TGTGCCAGCAGTGAAGGACAGTTAAGCTCCTATAATTCACCCCTCCACTTT
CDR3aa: CASSEGQLSSYNSPLHF

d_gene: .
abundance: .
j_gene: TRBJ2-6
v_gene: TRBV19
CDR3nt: TGTGCCAGTAGGTATGCTGGGGCCAACGTCCTGACTTTC
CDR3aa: CASRYAGANVLTF

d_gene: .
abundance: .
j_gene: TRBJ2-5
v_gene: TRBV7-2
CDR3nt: TGTGCCAGCAGCTTAGATGAGACCCAGTACTTC
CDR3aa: CASSLDETQYF

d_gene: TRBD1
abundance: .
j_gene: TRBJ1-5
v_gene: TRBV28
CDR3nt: TGTGCCAGCAGTTGGGCAGGGGGCGATCAGCCCCAGCATTTT
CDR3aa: CASSWAGGDQPQHF

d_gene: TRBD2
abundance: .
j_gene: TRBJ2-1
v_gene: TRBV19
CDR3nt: TGTGCCAGTTCCGCTCCCGGGACTAGCTTTTACAATGAGCAGTTCTTC
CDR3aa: CASSAPGTSFYNEQFF

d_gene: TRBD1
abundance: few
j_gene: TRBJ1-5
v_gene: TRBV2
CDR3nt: TGTGCCAGCAGTGAAGGCAGGGGGCTTAGCAATCAGCCCCAGCATTTT
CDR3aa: CASSEGRGLSNQPQHF

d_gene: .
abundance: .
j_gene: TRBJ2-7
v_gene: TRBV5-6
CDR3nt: TGTGCCAGCAGCTTAGGTGTAGGGGCGTACGAGCAGTACTTC
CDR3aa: CASSLGVGAYEQYF

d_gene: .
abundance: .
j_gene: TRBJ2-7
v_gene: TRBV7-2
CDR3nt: TGTGCCAGCAGCTTAGAAAGGGGGGCCTACGAGCAGTACTTC
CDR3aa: CASSLERGAYEQYF

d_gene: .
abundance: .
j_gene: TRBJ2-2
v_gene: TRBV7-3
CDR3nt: TGTGCCAGCAGCTCCGGACAGTTTACCGGGGAGCTGTTTTTT
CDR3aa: CASSSGQFTGELFF

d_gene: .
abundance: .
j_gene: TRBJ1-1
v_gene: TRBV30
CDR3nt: TGTGCCTGGAGTTCTCAGGGTTGGACTGAAGCTTTCTTT
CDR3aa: CAWSSQGWTEAFF

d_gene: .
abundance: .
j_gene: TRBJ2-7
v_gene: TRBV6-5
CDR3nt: TGTGCCAGCAGAAGGGCCATCTCCTCCTACGAGCAGTACTTC
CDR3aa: CASRRAISSYEQYF

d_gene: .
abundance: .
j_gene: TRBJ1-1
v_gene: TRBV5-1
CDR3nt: TGCGCCAGCAGTGGAGGGGCGAACACTGAAGCTTTCTTT
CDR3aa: CASSGGANTEAFF

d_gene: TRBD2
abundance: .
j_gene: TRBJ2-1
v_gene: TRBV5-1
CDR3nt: TGCGCCAGCAGCTTGCTAGCGGGGAACAATGAGCAGTTCTTC
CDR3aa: CASSLLAGNNEQFF

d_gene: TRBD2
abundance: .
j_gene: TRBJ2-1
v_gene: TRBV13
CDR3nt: TGTGCCAGCAGCTCGACTAGCGGGAGGCCAGATGAGCAGTTCTTC
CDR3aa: CASSSTSGRPDEQFF

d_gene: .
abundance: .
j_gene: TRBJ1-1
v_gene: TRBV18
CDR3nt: TGTGCCAGCTCACCACCGGGCCCCCGTGGGGTGGGTGAAGCTTTCTTT
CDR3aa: CASSPPGPRGVGEAFF

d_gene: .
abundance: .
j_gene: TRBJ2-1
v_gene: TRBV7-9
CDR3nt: TGTGCCAGCAGCTCCCGGAGACCGGGAGTATCCTACAATGAGCAGTTCTTC
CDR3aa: CASSSRRPGVSYNEQFF

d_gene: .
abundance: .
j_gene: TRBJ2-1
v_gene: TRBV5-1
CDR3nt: TGCGCCAGCACAGGCGACTCCTACAATGAGCAGTTCTTC
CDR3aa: CASTGDSYNEQFF

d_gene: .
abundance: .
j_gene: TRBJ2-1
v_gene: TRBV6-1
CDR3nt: TGTGCCAGCAGAGCTGGAGGACAGTCTTACAATGAGCAGTTCTTC
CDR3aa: CASRAGGQSYNEQFF

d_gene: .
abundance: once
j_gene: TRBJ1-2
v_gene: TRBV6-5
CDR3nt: TGTGCCAGCAGTGAGGGTTTAGGCTATGGCTACACCTTC
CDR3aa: CASSEGLGYGYTF

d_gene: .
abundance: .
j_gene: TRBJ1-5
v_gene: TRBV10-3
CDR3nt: TGTGCCATCAGTGAGTCCGGAGGCAATCAGCCCCAGCATTTT
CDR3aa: CAISESGGNQPQHF

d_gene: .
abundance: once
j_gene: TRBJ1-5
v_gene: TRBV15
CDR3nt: TGTGCCACCAGCAGAGGTGGGTTCAATCAGCCCCAGCATTTT
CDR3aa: CATSRGGFNQPQHF

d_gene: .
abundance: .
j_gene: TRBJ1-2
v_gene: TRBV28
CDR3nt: TGTGCCAGCAGCCTCGCTGGTCGAGGGTATGGCTACACCTTC
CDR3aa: CASSLAGRGYGYTF

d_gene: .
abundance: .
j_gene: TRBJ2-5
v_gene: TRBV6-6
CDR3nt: TGTGCCAGCAGTGAGCTGGGGGAGACCCAGTACTTC
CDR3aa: CASSELGETQYF

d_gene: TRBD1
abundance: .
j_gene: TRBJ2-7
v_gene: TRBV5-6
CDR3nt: TGTGCCAGCAGCCCCACCGTTCGGACAGGCTACGAGCAGTACTTC
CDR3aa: CASSPTVRTGYEQYF

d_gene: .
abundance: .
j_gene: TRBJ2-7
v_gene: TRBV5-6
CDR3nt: TGTGCCAGCACCAGGGACGGGAGCTCCTACGAGCAGTACTTC
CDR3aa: CASTRDGSSYEQYF

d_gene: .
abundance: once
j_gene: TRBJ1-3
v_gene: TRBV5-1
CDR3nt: TGCGCCAGCAGTCGGGGTACTTCTGGAAACACCATATATTTT
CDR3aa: CASSRGTSGNTIYF

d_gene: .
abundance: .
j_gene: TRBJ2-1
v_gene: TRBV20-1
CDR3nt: TGCAGTGCTAGAGAAAGATTCGAGCAGTTCTTC
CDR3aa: CSARERFEQFF

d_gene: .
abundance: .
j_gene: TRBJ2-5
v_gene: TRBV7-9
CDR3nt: TGTGCCAGCAGGGCGGCGTACCAAGAGACCCAGTACTTC
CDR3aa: CASRAAYQETQYF

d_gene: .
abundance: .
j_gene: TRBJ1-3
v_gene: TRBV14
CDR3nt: TGTGCCAGCAGCCAAGTGGCGGGGGCTGGAAACACCATATATTTT
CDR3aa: CASSQVAGAGNTIYF

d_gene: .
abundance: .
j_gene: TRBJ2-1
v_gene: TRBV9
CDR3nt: TGTGCCAGCAGCGTTCACAATGAGCAGTTCTTC
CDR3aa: CASSVHNEQFF

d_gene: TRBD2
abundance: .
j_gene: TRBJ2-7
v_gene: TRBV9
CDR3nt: TGTGCCAGCAGCGCCGGGACTAGCGGTATCCACGAGCAGTACTTC
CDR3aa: CASSAGTSGIHEQYF

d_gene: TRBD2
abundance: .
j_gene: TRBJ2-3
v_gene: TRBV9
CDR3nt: TGTGCCAGCAGCGCCCGACTAGCGCTGAACACAGATACGCAGTATTTT
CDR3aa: CASSARLALNTDTQYF

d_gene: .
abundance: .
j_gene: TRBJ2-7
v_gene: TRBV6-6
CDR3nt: TGTGCCAGCAGCCGGGGTGGCTACGAGCAGTACTTC
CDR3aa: CASSRGGYEQYF

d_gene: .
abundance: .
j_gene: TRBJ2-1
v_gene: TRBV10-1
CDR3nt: TGCGCCAGCAGTGAGTCGTGGTACAATGAGCAGTTCTTC
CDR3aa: CASSESWYNEQFF

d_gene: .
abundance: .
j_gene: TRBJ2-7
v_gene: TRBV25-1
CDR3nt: TGTGCCAGCAGTGATCCGGGCTCCTACGAGCAGTACTTC
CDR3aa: CASSDPGSYEQYF

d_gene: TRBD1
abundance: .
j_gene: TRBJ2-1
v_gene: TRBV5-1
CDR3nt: TGCGCCAGCAATCTGATGGACAGGCCCCCGGGCCATGAGCAGTTCTTC
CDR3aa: CASNLMDRPPGHEQFF

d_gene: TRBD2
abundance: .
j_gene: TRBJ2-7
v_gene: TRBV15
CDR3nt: TGTGCCACCAGCAGAACTAGCGGGAAGGACGAGCAGTACTTC
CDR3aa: CATSRTSGKDEQYF

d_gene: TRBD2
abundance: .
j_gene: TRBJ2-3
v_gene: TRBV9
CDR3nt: TGTGCCAGCAGCGTAGTTAGCGGGAGGGCCACAGATACGCAGTATTTT
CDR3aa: CASSVVSGRATDTQYF

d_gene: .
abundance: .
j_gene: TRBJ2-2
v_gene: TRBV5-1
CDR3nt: TGCGCCAGCGGCGGGACGAACACCGGGGAGCTGTTTTTT
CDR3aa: CASGGTNTGELFF

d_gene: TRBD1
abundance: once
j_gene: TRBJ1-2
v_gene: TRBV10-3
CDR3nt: TGTGCCATCAGCGCTAGTTCCTCCAGGGGGAAAATTGGCTACACCTTC
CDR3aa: CAISASSSRGKIGYTF

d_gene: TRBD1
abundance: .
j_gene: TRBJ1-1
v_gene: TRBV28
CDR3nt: TGTGCCAGCAGTTACGGGACAGGGGTCACTGAAGCTTTCTTT
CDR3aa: CASSYGTGVTEAFF

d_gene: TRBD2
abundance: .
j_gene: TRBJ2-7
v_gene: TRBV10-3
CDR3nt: TGTGCCATCAGGTCCCTAGCGGGAGGGCCGGGCGAGCAGTACTTC
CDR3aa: CAIRSLAGGPGEQYF

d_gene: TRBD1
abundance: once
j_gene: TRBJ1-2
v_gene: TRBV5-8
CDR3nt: TGTGCCAGCAGCCAGGGACAGCCAGGTCACTATGGCTACACCTTC
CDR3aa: CASSQGQPGHYGYTF

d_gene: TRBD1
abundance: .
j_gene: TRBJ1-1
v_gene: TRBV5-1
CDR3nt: TGCGCCAGCAGCAACAGGGGGCACACTGAAGCTTTCTTT
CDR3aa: CASSNRGHTEAFF

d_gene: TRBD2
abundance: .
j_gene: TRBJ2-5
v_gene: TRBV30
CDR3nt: TGTGCCCACAGTGCGGGAGTGGGACAGACCCAGTACTTC
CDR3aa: CAHSAGVGQTQYF

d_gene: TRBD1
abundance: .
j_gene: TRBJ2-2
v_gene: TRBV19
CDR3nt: TGTGCCAGTACCGGACAGGGCGCGAACACCGGGGAGCTGTTTTTT
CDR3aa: CASTGQGANTGELFF

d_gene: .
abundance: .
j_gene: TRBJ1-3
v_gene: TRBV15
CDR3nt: TGTGCCACCAGCTTGAGTCCATCCCAAGGAAACACCATATATTTT
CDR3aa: CATSLSPSQGNTIYF

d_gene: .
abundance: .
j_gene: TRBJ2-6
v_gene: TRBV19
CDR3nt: TGTGCCAGTAGTCTTGCGGGGTGGAGAACTGGGGCCAACGTCCTGACTTTC
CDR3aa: CASSLAGWRTGANVLTF